This is a list of T cell receptor beta chains from one sample in a study of blood T cell repertoires in COVID-19. Clones were read by immunoSEQ multiplex PCR, and TCRdb kept only the in-frame ones, dropping some. Seen here are about 310,000 clones, roughly 90% observed once, and the top ten hold more than 8.5%. Sequenced: PBMCs or T cells enriched from blood (not recorded which). These receptors originate from a woman aged 18-35 years who had recovered from COVID-19. The CDR3 runs from the conserved cysteine through the conserved F or W. D genes are given only for firm matches. Size is stated for part of the rows, as once, few or many counts, or as a class when the clone is expanded.

D,size,V,J,CDR3,DNA
NA,NA,TRBV3-1/TRBV3-2,TRBJ2-5,CASSQGFGRETQYF,TGTGCCAGCAGCCAAGGATTTGGTAGAGAGACCCAGTACTTC
NA,NA,TRBV12-3/TRBV12-4,TRBJ2-5,CASTQRGSETQYF,TGTGCCAGCACCCAAAGGGGATCAGAGACCCAGTACTTC
TRBD1,NA,TRBV11-2,TRBJ2-7,CASSPDRGPHEQYF,TGTGCCAGCAGCCCCGACAGGGGTCCCCACGAGCAGTACTTC
TRBD1,NA,TRBV6-2/TRBV6-3,TRBJ1-2,CASSLGQLRNGYTF,TGTGCCAGCAGCCTGGGACAGCTTCGCAATGGCTACACCTTC
TRBD1,once,TRBV5-1,TRBJ1-5,CASSLGQGAQPQHF,TGCGCCAGCAGCTTGGGTCAGGGGGCACAGCCCCAGCATTTT
NA,NA,TRBV14,TRBJ1-2,CASSPQGYYGYTF,TGTGCCAGCAGCCCACAGGGATACTATGGCTACACCTTC
NA,NA,TRBV28,TRBJ2-3,CATLEDTQYF,TGTGCCACCCTAGAAGATACGCAGTATTTT
NA,NA,TRBV27,TRBJ2-2,CASREQGNANTGELFF,TGTGCCAGCAGAGAGCAGGGGAACGCGAACACCGGGGAGCTGTTTTTT
TRBD1,NA,TRBV4-3,TRBJ2-5,CASSQEAGGKTQYF,TGCGCCAGCAGCCAAGAGGCAGGGGGAAAGACCCAGTACTTC
TRBD1,many,TRBV13,TRBJ2-7,CASSFRDSSYEQYF,TGTGCCAGCAGCTTCCGGGACAGCTCCTACGAGCAGTACTTC
TRBD2,NA,TRBV2,TRBJ2-7,CASRGTSGMSEQYF,TGTGCCAGCAGGGGGACTAGCGGGATGAGCGAGCAGTACTTC
NA,NA,TRBV5-1,TRBJ2-7,CASSSQGNSYEQYF,TGCGCCAGCAGCTCCCAGGGCAACTCCTACGAGCAGTACTTC
TRBD2,NA,TRBV4-3,TRBJ2-7,CASSRTSGNPYEQYF,TGCGCCAGCAGCCGTACTAGCGGGAATCCCTACGAGCAGTACTTC
TRBD2,NA,TRBV5-4,TRBJ2-2,CASSPGTSGRAGELFF,TGTGCCAGCAGCCCCGGGACTAGCGGGAGGGCCGGGGAGCTGTTTTTT
TRBD1,NA,TRBV3-1/TRBV3-2,TRBJ1-6,CASSQTVQGAGSPLHF,TGTGCCAGCAGCCAAACGGTACAGGGGGCCGGGTCACCCCTCCACTTT
TRBD1,NA,TRBV6-4,TRBJ2-7,CASSRQGSLSYEQYF,TGTGCCAGCAGTCGACAGGGTTCGCTTAGCTACGAGCAGTACTTC
TRBD2,NA,TRBV7-2,TRBJ2-1,CASRPRLAGDGNEQFF,TGTGCCAGCAGGCCTCGACTAGCGGGGGATGGAAATGAGCAGTTCTTC
TRBD1,NA,TRBV5-6,TRBJ1-2,CASSGQGVGYGYTF,TGTGCCAGCAGCGGACAGGGGGTTGGCTATGGCTACACCTTC
TRBD2,NA,TRBV3-1/TRBV3-2,TRBJ2-3,CASSQRGGATDTQYF,TGTGCCAGCAGCCAACGGGGGGGGGCCACAGATACGCAGTATTTT
NA,NA,TRBV5-5,TRBJ1-3,CASSPAGISGNTIYF,TGTGCCAGCAGCCCTGCGGGTATCTCTGGAAACACCATATATTTT
TRBD1,NA,TRBV28,TRBJ1-5,CASKEGTGGEQPQHF,TGTGCCAGCAAGGAGGGGACAGGGGGCGAACAGCCCCAGCATTTT
TRBD1,NA,TRBV14,TRBJ1-1,CASSQEVVGQGAKGGTEAFF,TGTGCCAGCAGCCAAGAGGTCGTTGGACAGGGAGCAAAGGGGGGCACTGAAGCTTTCTTT
NA,NA,TRBV7-6,TRBJ2-7,CASSPGEVSYEQYF,TGTGCCAGCAGCCCAGGGGAAGTCTCCTACGAGCAGTACTTC
TRBD1,few,TRBV19,TRBJ2-2,CASSIRPRGQGVIRLIGELFF,TGTGCCAGTAGTATTCGACCTCGGGGACAGGGCGTTATACGGTTGATCGGGGAGCTGTTTTTT
NA,NA,TRBV11-2,TRBJ2-1,CASSLGLGAYYNEQFF,TGTGCCAGCAGTCTCGGGTTGGGGGCTTACTACAATGAGCAGTTCTTC
NA,once,TRBV7-8,TRBJ2-6,CASSVTVRQEAYSGANVLTF,TGTGCCAGCAGCGTGACGGTGAGACAGGAAGCGTACTCTGGGGCCAACGTCCTGACTTTC
TRBD1,NA,TRBV7-2,TRBJ1-1,CASSPQGAGVRTEAFF,TGTGCCAGCAGCCCACAGGGGGCGGGGGTTCGCACTGAAGCTTTCTTT
TRBD1,NA,TRBV7-9,TRBJ2-5,CASSRDRGQAETQYF,TGTGCCAGCAGCCGGGACAGGGGGCAGGCGGAGACCCAGTACTTC
NA,NA,TRBV18,TRBJ1-1,CASSQELQGMNTEAFF,TGTGCCAGCTCACAAGAACTACAGGGAATGAACACTGAAGCTTTCTTT
TRBD1,NA,TRBV2,TRBJ1-2,CATRRDRGNYGYTF,TGTGCCACCCGTCGGGACAGGGGGAACTATGGCTACACCTTC
NA,few,TRBV5-1,TRBJ1-6,CASSSLGRGDSPLHF,TGCGCCAGCAGCTCACTCGGACGCGGGGATTCACCCCTCCACTTT
TRBD1,NA,TRBV4-3,TRBJ2-6,CASSQTGGGAGANVLTF,TGCGCCAGCAGCCAGACAGGGGGAGGGGCTGGGGCCAACGTCCTGACTTTC
NA,NA,TRBV19,TRBJ1-2,CAIRSGVAYGYTF,TGTGCCATAAGAAGCGGAGTTGCCTATGGCTACACCTTC
TRBD2,NA,TRBV11-2,TRBJ2-1,CASSLGTSGAYNEQFF,TGTGCCAGCAGCTTGGGGACTAGCGGGGCCTACAATGAGCAGTTCTTC
NA,once,TRBV2,TRBJ2-5,CASTNGGRETQYF,TGTGCCAGCACCAACGGGGGGCGAGAGACCCAGTACTTC
TRBD1,NA,TRBV19,TRBJ2-2,CASSGGTGADTGELFF,TGTGCCAGTAGTGGAGGGACAGGGGCGGACACCGGGGAGCTGTTTTTT
TRBD1,NA,TRBV4-1,TRBJ1-2,CASSQVTGGGYGYTF,TGCGCCAGCAGCCAAGTGACAGGGGGCGGATATGGCTACACTTTC
NA,NA,TRBV28,TRBJ2-7,CASSLYRLHGSYEQYF,TGTGCCAGCAGTTTATACAGGCTACATGGCTCCTACGAGCAGTACTTC
NA,NA,TRBV12-3/TRBV12-4,TRBJ1-2,CASSFRGSYGYTF,TGTGCCAGCAGTTTTCGGGGATCCTATGGCTACACCTTC
NA,NA,TRBV4-2,TRBJ2-2,CASSQGGGGWLFF,TGTGCCAGCAGCCAAGGGGGAGGGGGATGGCTGTTTTTT
TRBD1,NA,TRBV5-1,TRBJ1-2,CASSLTGEVPRRSGGFSGYTF,TGCGCCAGCAGCTTGACCGGAGAGGTTCCCCGCCGGTCAGGGGGTTTTAGTGGCTACACCTTC
NA,once,TRBV27,TRBJ2-7,CASSRSGGMSYEQYF,TGTGCCAGCAGTCGATCTGGCGGGATGTCCTACGAGCAGTACTTC
TRBD1,NA,TRBV29-1,TRBJ1-2,CSVGQGPNYGYTF,TGCAGCGTTGGACAGGGACCTAACTATGGCTACACCTTC
TRBD2,NA,TRBV5-5,TRBJ2-3,CASSLLAGASTDTQYF,TGTGCCAGCAGCTTACTAGCGGGGGCTAGCACAGATACGCAGTATTTT
TRBD2,NA,TRBV7-2,TRBJ2-3,CASSISGPSTDTQYF,TGTGCCAGCAGCATTAGCGGGCCGAGCACAGATACGCAGTATTTT
NA,NA,TRBV10-3,TRBJ1-1,CAISRTGPLNTEAFF,TGTGCCATCAGCCGCACAGGCCCCCTGAACACTGAAGCTTTCTTT
TRBD1,NA,TRBV5-1,TRBJ2-3,CASSAEGTGRDTQYF,TGCGCCAGCAGCGCGGAGGGGACAGGGCGGGATACGCAGTATTTT
TRBD1,NA,TRBV4-1,TRBJ2-7,CASSQDTVTGTGWQYF,TGCGCCAGCAGCCAAGATACGGTAACAGGGACAGGGTGGCAGTACTTC
TRBD1,NA,TRBV19,TRBJ2-7,CASSRTGSSYEQYF,TGTGCCAGTAGTCGGACAGGGTCCTCCTACGAGCAGTACTTC
TRBD1,once,TRBV18,TRBJ1-2,CASSPEGGSYGYTF,TGTGCCAGCTCACCAGAAGGGGGCAGCTATGGCTACACCTTC